This TCR beta chain was retrieved from a study of T cell responses to AZD1222 COVID-19 vaccine. The study's findings and limits: Every sample of the repertoires postdated the peak T cell response. A rise in Spike-specific TCR breadth and depth followed two AZD1222 doses.

With regard to this clone: Its antigen remains unidentified.

Trimming took 7 bases from V and 1 from J, leaving 11 bases between them. CDR1 and CDR2 (germline): LNHDA, SQIVND (reference sequence). CDR3 size: 14 residues. Method: immunoSEQ multiplex PCR; TCRdb's copy keeps in-frame clones and lacks some. The data show around 130,000 clones, with 88% seen just once and about 3.4% held by the top ten. The material sequenced was peripheral blood, taken 28 days after the second AZD1222 dose. This TCR was recovered from an adult who received the AZD1222 COVID-19 vaccine. This sequence joins TRBV19 and TRBJ1-5; TRBD1 is a possible D gene (6 bases). The CDR3 DNA reads TGTGCCAGTATGGCAGGGGTGAGCAATCAGCCCCAGCATTTT. Residues: CASMAGVSNQPQHF.